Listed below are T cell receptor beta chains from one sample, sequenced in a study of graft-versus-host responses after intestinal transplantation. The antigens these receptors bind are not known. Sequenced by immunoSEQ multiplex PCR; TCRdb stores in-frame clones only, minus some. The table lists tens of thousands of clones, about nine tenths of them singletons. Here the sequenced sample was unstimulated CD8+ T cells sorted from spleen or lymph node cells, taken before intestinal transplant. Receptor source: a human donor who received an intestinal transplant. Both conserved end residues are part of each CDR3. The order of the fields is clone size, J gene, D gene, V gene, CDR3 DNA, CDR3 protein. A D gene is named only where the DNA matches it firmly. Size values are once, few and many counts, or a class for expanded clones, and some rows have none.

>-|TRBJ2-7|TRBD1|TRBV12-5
TGTGCTAGTGGTGTGACTTCCGGGACAGGGATCTACGAGCAGTACTTC
CASGVTSGTGIYEQYF
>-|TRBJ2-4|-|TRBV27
TGTGCCAGCAGTCACATGGGGGCCGGGGTATGGAAAAACATTCAGTACTTC
CASSHMGAGVWKNIQYF
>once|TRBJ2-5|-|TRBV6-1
TGTGCCAGCAGTGAGGAACGACAGGCCCTCGAGACCCAGTACTTC
CASSEERQALETQYF
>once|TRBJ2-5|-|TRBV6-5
TGTGCCAGCAGTTACTCTGCCGTTGGAGGGACCCAGTACTTC
CASSYSAVGGTQYF
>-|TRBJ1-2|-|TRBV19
TGTGCCAGTAGTACCCCTGGGGGGGCCTATGGCTACACCTTC
CASSTPGGAYGYTF
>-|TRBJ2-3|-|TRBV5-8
TGTGCCAGCAGCGTTGGGGGGGCTGCCTTTGGAGATACGCAGTATTTT
CASSVGGAAFGDTQYF
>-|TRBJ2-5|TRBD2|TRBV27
TGTGCCAGCAGTCCCGTCAGACTAGCGGGTTATGTCGGGACCCAGTACTTC
CASSPVRLAGYVGTQYF
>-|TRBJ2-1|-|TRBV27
TGTGCCAGCAGTCGCAGCGAGAGCTCCTACAATGAGCAGTTCTTC
CASSRSESSYNEQFF
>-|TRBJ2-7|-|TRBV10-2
TGCGCCAGCAGTGAGGAGGAGGCAGGGGAATACGAGCAGTACTTC
CASSEEEAGEYEQYF
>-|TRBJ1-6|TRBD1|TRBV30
TGTGCCTGGAGTGTACCTCGGGGACAGGGGCCCAACTATAATTCACCCCTCCACTTT
CAWSVPRGQGPNYNSPLHF
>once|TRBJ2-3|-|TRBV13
TGTGCCAGCAGCCCAAAGCTGGGGCCCACCGCAGATACGCAGTATTTT
CASSPKLGPTADTQYF
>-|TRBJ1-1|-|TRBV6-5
TGTGCCAGCAGTTACTCGGCCCCAGGGAACACTGAAGCTTTCTTT
CASSYSAPGNTEAFF
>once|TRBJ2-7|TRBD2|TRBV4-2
TGTGCCAGCAGCCAAGAGTGGGGGACTAGCGGGGGAACCTACGAGCAGTACTTC
CASSQEWGTSGGTYEQYF
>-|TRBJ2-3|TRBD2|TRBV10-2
TGCGCCAGCAGTGTCGGGCTAGCGGGGGAAGATACGCAGTATTTT
CASSVGLAGEDTQYF
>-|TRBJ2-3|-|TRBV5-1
TGCGCCAGCAGCTTCGGGGGTACAGATACGCAGTATTTT
CASSFGGTDTQYF
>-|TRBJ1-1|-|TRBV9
TGTGCCAGCAGCCTCAACTCCGGACAGTATAACACTGAAGCTTTCTTT
CASSLNSGQYNTEAFF
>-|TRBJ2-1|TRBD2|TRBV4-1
TGCGCCAGCAGCCAAGACCCTCTAGCGGGGGATGACTACAATGAGCAGTTCTTC
CASSQDPLAGDDYNEQFF
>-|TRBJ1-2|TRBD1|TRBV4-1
TGCGCCAGCAGCCAAGCGGGGACAGGGGGGGGATATGGCTACACCTTC
CASSQAGTGGGYGYTF
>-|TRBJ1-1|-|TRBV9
TGTGCCAGCAGCGGACAGGCGGTGAACACTGAAGCTTTCTTT
CASSGQAVNTEAFF
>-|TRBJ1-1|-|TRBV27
TGTGCCAGCAGCCCAGGTCGGTTGAACACTGAAGCTTTCTTT
CASSPGRLNTEAFF
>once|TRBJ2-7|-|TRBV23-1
TGCGCCAGCAGTCTATTAAGGGGCTTC
CASSLLRGF
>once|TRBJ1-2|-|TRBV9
TGTGCCAGCAGCGTAGGGCGGAACTATGGCTACACCTTC
CASSVGRNYGYTF
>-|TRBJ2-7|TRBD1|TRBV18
TGTGCCAGCTCACCACAAGGGACAGGGCAACCCTACGAGCAGTACTTC
CASSPQGTGQPYEQYF
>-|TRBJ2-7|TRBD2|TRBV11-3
TGTGCCAGCAGCGACGGACTAGCGGGGGTCGACGAGCAGTACTTC
CASSDGLAGVDEQYF
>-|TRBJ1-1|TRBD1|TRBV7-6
TGTGCCAGCAGCTTAGGGACAGGGAACACTGAAGCTTTCTTT
CASSLGTGNTEAFF
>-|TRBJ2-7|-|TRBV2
TGTGCCAGCAATCTGGGGACATTAGGTTACGAGCAGTACTTC
CASNLGTLGYEQYF
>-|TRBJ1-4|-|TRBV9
TGTGCCAGCAGCGTAGGAGACACGGCCGAAAAACTGTTTTTT
CASSVGDTAEKLFF
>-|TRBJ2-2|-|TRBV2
TGTGCCCTCAAAGGGGCCTTCACCGGGGAGCTGTTTTTT
CALKGAFTGELFF
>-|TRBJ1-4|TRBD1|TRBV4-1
TGCGCCAGCAGCCAAGGTATGGGGACAGTCCAGGAAAAACTGTTTTTT
CASSQGMGTVQEKLFF
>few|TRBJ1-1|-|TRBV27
TGTGCCAGCAGGGTCGGGGTGGGCACTGAAGCTTTCTTT
CASRVGVGTEAFF
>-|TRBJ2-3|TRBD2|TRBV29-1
TGCAGCGTGAGACTAGCGGGGGACGTAGATACGCAGTATTTT
CSVRLAGDVDTQYF
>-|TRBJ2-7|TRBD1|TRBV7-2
TGTGCCAGCAGCTTAGTCGGACAGGACTACGAGCAGTACTTC
CASSLVGQDYEQYF
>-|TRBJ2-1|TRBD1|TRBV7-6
TGTGCCAGCAGCCCAGACGGACAGGACAATGAGCAGTTCTTC
CASSPDGQDNEQFF
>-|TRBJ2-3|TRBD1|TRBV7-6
TGTGCCAGCAGCCCAGGGGGTGGAGTCACAGATACGCAGTATTTT
CASSPGGGVTDTQYF
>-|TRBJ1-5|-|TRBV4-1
TGCGCCAGCAGCCAAGAAGATACCGGTTATAGCAATCAGCCCCAGCATTTT
CASSQEDTGYSNQPQHF
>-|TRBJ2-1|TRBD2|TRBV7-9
TGTGCCAGCAGCTTCGGGGGGGTCGGAGAGCAGTTCTTC
CASSFGGVGEQFF
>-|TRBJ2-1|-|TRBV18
TGTGCCAGCTCACCCCCCGCATTGCCTGCGGATGAGCAGTTCTTC
CASSPPALPADEQFF
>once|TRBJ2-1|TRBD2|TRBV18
TGTGCCAGCTCACCAGATCCGGGGGGTGGAGGCTACAATGAGCAGTTCTTC
CASSPDPGGGGYNEQFF
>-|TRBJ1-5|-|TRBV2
TGTGCCAGCACCGTAGGAGGGAGCAATCAGCCCCAGCATTTT
CASTVGGSNQPQHF
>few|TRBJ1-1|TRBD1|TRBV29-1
TGCAGCGTTCCCACGCAGGGGGCGAACACTGAAGCTTTCTTT
CSVPTQGANTEAFF
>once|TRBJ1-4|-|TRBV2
TGTGCCAGCAGTGAGTCTCGGGGAGCAGAAAAACTGTTTTTT
CASSESRGAEKLFF